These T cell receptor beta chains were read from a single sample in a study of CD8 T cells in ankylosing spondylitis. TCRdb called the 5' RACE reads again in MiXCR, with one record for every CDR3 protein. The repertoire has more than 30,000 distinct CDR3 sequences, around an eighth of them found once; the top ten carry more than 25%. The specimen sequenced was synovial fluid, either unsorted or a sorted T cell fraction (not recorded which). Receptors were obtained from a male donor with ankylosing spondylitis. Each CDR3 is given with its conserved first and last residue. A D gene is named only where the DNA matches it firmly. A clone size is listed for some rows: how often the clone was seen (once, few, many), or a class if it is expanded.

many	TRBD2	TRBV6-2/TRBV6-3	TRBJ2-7	CASSLTSGRESYEQYF	TGTGCCAGCAGTCTGACTAGCGGGAGGGAGTCCTACGAGCAGTACTTC
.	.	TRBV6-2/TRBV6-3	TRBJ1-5	CASSPGGWQPQHF	TGTGCCAGCAGTCCCGGAGGATGGCAGCCCCAGCATTTT
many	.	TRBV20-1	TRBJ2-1	CSARVSAIRNRDSYNEQFF	TGCAGTGCTAGAGTATCGGCTATAAGGAACAGGGACTCCTACAATGAGCAGTTCTTC
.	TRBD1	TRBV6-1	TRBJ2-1	CASRTGTDYNEQFF	TGTGCCAGCAGAACCGGGACAGACTACAATGAGCAGTTCTTC
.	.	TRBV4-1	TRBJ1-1	CASSQDEYGLGAFF	TGCGCCAGCAGCCAAGATGAGTACGGGTTAGGAGCTTTCTTT
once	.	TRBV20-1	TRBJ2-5	CCASGIFVQLADRLTQYF	.
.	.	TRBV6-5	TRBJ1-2	CASSSLRVDGYTF	TGTGCCAGCAGTTCCCTCCGGGTAGATGGCTACACCTTC
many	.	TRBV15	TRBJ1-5	CATSNGVQPQHF	TGTGCCACCAGCAACGGAGTTCAGCCCCAGCATTTT
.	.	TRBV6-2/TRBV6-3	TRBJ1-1	CASSYSGGKRDTEAFF	TGTGCCAGCAGTTACTCGGGGGGCAAGAGGGACACTGAAGCTTTCTTT
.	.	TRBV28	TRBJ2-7	CASSPRGRVDNEQYF	TGTGCCAGCAGTCCCCGGGGCAGGGTGGACAACGAGCAGTACTTC